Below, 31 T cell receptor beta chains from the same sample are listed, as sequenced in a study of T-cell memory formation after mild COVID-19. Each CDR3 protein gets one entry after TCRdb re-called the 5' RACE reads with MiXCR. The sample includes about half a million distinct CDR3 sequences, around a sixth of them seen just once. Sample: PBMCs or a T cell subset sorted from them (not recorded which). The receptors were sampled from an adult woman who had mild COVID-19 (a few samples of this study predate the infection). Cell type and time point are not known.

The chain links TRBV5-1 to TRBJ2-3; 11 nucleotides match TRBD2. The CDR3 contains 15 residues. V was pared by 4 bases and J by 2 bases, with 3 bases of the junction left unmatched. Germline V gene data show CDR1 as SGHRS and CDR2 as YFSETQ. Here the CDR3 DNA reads TGCGCCAGCAGCGGGACTAGCGGAAACACAGATACGCAGTATTTT. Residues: CASSGTSGNTDTQYF.

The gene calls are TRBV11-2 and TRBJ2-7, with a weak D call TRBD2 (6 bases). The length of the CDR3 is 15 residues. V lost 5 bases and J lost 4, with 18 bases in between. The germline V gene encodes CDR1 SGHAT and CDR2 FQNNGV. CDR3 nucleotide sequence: TGTGCCAGCAGCCCTGCTAGCGTCCTCCCGTACGAGCAGTACTTC. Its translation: CASSPASVLPYEQYF.

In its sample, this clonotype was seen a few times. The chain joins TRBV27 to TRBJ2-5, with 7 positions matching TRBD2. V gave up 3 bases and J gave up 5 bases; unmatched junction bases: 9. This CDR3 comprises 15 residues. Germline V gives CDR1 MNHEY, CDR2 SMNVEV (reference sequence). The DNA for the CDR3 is TGTGCCAGCAGTTTGAGGTGGGGGGGATCGGAGACCCAGTACTTC. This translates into CASSLRWGGSETQYF.

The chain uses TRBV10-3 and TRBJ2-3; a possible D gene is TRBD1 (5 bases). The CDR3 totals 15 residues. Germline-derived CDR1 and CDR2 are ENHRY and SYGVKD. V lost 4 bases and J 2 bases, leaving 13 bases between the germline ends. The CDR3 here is CAISVEAGSTDTQYF. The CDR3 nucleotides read TGTGCCATCAGTGTAGAAGCAGGGTCCACAGATACGCAGTATTTT.

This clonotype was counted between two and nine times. The CDR3 reads CASSLVVGDSYEQYF. CDR3 bases: TGTGCCAGCAGTTTAGTAGTCGGCGACTCCTACGAGCAGTACTTC. J is TRBJ2-7 and V is TRBV28; D is unclear. The V end was cut by 2 bases, the J end by 0 bases, with 11 bases between. CDR1 and CDR2 (germline): MDHEN, SYDVKM. This CDR3 comprises 15 residues.

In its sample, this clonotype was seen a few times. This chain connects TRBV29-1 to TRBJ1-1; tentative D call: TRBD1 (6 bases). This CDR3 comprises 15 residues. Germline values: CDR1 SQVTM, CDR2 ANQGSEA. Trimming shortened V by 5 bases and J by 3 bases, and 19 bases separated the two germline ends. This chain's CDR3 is CSVRTGKRADTEAFF. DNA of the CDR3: TGCAGCGTTCGCACAGGGAAGAGGGCTGACACTGAAGCTTTCTTT.

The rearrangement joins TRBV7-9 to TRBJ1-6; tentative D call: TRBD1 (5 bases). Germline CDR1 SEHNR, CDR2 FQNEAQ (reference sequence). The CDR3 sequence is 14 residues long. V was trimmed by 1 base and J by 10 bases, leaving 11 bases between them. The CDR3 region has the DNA TGTGCCAGCAGCTTAGAAGGGGACGGATCACCCCTCCACTTT. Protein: CASSLEGDGSPLHF.

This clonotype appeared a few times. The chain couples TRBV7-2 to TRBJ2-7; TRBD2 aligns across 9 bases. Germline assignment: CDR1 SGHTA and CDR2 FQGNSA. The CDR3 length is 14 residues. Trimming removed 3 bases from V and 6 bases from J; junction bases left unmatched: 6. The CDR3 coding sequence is TGTGCCAGCAGCTTGTCGGGACTAGCTCCCGAGCAGTACTTC. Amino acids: CASSLSGLAPEQYF.

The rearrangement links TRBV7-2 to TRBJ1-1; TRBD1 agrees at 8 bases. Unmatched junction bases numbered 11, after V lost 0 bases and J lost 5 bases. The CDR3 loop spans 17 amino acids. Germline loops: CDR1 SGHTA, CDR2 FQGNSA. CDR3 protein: CASSLAPRTGSVTEAFF. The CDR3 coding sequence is TGTGCCAGCAGCTTAGCCCCGAGGACAGGGTCGGTGACTGAAGCTTTCTTT.

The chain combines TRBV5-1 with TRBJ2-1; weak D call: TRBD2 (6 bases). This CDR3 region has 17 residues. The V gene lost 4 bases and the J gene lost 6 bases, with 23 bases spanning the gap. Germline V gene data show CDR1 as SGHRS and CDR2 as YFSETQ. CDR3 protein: CASSRTTSSGYGNEQFF. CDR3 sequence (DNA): TGCGCCAGCAGCCGCACCACTAGCTCTGGTTATGGCAATGAGCAGTTCTTC.

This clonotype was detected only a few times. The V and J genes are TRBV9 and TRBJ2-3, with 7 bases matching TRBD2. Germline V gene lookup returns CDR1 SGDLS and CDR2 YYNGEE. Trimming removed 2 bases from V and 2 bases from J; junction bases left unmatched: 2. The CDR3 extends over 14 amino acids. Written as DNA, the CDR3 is TGTGCCAGCAGCGTCCTAGCGGACACAGATACGCAGTATTTT. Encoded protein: CASSVLADTDTQYF.

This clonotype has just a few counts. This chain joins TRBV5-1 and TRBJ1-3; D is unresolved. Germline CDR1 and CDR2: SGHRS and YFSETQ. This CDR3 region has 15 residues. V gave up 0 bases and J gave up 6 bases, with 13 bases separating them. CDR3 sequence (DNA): TGCGCCAGCAGCTTGGATTGGGGTCTGGAAAACACCATATATTTT. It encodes CASSLDWGLENTIYF.

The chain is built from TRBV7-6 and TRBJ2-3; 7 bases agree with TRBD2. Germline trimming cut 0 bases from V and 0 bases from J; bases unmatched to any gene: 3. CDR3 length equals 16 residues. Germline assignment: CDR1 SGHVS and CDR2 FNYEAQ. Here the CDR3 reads CASSLASGPSTDTQYF. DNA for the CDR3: TGTGCCAGCAGCTTAGCTAGCGGGCCAAGCACAGATACGCAGTATTTT.

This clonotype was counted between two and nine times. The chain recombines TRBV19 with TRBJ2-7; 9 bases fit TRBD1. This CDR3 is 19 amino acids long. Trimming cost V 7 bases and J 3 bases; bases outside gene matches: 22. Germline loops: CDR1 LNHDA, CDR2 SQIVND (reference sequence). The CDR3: CASTPRPGQGVGGFYEQYF. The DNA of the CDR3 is TGTGCCAGTACCCCTCGGCCGGGACAGGGTGTTGGTGGGTTCTACGAGCAGTACTTC.

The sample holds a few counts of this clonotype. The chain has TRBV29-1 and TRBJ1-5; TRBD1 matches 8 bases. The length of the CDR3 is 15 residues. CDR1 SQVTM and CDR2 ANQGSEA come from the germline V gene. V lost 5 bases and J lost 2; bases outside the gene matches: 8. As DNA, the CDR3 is TGCAGCGTTATCGATACAGGGGGGGGCAATCAGCCCCAGCATTTT. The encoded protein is CSVIDTGGGNQPQHF.

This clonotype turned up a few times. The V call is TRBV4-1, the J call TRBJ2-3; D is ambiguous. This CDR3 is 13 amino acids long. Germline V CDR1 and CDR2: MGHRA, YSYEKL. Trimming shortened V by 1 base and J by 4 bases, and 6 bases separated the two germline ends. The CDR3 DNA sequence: TGCGCCAGCAGCCAAGCCCCCCCAGATACGCAGTATTTT. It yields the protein CASSQAPPDTQYF.

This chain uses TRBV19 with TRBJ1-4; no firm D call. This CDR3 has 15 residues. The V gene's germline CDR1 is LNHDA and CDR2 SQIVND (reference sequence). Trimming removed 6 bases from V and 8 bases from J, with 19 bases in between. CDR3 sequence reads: CASSLHWIPIEKLFF. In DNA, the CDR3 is TGTGCCAGTAGCTTACACTGGATTCCAATAGAAAAACTGTTTTTT.

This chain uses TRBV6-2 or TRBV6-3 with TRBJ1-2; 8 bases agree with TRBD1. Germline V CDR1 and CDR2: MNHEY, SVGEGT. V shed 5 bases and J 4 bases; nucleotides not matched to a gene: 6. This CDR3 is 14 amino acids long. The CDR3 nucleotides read TGTGCCAGCAGTAACCAAGACAGGGGCTATGGCTACACCTTC. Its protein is CASSNQDRGYGYTF.

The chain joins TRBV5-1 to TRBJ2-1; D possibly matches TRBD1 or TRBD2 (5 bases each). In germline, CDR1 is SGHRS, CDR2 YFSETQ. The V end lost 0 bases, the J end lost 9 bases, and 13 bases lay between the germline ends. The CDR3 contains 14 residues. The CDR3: CASSLGPEGTEQFF. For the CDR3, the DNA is TGCGCCAGCAGCTTGGGGCCCGAGGGGACTGAGCAGTTCTTC.

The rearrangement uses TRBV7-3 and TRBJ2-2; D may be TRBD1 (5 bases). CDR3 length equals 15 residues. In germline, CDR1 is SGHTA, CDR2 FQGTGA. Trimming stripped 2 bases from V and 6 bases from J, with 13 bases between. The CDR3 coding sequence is TGTGCCAGCAGCTTATCGACCCAGGGTTCCGGGGAGCTGTTTTTT. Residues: CASSLSTQGSGELFF. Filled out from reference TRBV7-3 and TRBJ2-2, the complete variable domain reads GAGVSQTPSNKVTEKGKYVELRCDPISGHTALYWYRQSLGQGPEFLIYFQGTGAADDSGLPNDRFFAVRPEGSVSTLKIQRTERGDSAVYLCASSLSTQGSGELFFGEGSRLTVL.

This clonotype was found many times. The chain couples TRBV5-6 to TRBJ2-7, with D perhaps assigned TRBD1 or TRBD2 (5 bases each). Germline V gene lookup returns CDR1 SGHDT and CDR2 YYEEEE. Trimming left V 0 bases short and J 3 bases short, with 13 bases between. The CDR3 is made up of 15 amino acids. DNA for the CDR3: TGTGCCAGCAGCTTGGGGGACGCAATTCTCTACGAGCAGTACTTC. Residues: CASSLGDAILYEQYF.

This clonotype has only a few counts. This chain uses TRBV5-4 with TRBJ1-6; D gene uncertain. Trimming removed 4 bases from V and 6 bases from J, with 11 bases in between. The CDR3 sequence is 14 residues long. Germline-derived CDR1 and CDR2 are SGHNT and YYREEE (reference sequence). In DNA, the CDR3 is TGTGCCAGCAGCGCGACCGGATCTAATTCACCCCTCCACTTT. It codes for CASSATGSNSPLHF.

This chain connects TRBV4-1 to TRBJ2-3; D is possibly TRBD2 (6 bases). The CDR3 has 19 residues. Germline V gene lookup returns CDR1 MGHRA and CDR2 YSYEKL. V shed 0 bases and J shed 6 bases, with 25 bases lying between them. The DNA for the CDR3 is TGCGCCAGCAGCCAAGATAAGCGGACACTCCTAGGAGGAGGGGATACGCAGTATTTT. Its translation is CASSQDKRTLLGGGDTQYF.

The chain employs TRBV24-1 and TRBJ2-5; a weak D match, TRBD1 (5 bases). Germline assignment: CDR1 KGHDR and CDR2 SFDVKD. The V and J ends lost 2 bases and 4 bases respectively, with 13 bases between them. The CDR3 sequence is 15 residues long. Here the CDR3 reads CATSDSQGYRETQYF. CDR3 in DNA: TGTGCCACCAGTGATTCGCAGGGCTATCGAGAGACCCAGTACTTC.

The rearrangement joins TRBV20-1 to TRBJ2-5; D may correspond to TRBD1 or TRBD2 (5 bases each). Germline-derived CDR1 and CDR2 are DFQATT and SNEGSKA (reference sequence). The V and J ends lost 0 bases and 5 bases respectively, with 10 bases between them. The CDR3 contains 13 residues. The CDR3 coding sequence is TGCAGTGCTAGAGAACTAGAGGGGGAGACCCAGTACTTC. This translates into CSARELEGETQYF.

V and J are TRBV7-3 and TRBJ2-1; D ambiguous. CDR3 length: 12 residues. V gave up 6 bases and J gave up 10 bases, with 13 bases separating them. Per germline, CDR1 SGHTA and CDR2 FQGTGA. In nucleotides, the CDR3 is TGTGCCAGCAGTAAAGATTACCACGAGCAGTTCTTC. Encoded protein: CASSKDYHEQFF. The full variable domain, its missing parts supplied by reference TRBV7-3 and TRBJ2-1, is GAGVSQTPSNKVTEKGKYVELRCDPISGHTALYWYRQSLGQGPEFLIYFQGTGAADDSGLPNDRFFAVRPEGSVSTLKIQRTERGDSAVYLCASSKDYHEQFFGPGTRLTVL.

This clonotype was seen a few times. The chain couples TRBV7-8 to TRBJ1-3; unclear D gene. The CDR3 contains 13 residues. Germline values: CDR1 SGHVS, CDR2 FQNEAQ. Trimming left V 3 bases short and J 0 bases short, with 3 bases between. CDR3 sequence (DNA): TGTGCCAGCAGCTTTAACTCTGGAAACACCATATATTTT. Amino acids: CASSFNSGNTIYF.

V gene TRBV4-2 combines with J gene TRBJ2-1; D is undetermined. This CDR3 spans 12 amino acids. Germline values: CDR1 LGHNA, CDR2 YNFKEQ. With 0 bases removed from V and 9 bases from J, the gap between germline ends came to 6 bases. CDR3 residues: CASSQDVGEQFF. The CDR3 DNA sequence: TGTGCCAGCAGCCAAGACGTGGGTGAGCAGTTCTTC.

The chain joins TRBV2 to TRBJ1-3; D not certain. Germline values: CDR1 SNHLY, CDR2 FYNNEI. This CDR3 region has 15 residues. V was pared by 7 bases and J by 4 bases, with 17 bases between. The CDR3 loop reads CASKLEPPLGNTIYF. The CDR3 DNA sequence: TGTGCCAGCAAATTGGAACCCCCTCTCGGAAACACCATATATTTT.

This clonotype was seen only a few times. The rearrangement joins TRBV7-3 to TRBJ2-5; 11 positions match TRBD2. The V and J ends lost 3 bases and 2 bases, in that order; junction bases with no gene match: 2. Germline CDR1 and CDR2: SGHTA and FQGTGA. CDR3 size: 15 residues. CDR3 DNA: TGTGCCAGCAGCTTGGGACTAGCGGATCAAGAGACCCAGTACTTC. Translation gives CASSLGLADQETQYF.

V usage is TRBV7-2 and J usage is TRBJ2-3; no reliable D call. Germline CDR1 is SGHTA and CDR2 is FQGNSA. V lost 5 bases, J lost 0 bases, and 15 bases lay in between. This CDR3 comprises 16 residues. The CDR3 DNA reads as TGTGCCAGCAGCCATAGGACCGCCCTCAGCACAGATACGCAGTATTTT. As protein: CASSHRTALSTDTQYF.